The entry below describes one T cell receptor (beta chain). This specimen comes from a study of control samples from healthy donors and cancer patients. The CDR3 covers 14 residues. Germline V gene lookup returns CDR1 LNHDA and CDR2 SQIVND (reference sequence). Trimming stripped 1 base from V and 5 bases from J, with 12 bases between. Method: immunoSEQ multiplex PCR; TCRdb's copy keeps in-frame clones and lacks some. Among approximately 86,000 clones listed, approximately 81% were seen once. Sequencing was done on a sample of blood. The gene calls are TRBV19 and TRBJ2-7, with D hard to call. The source is a woman in her forties in good health. The CDR3 DNA reads TGTGCCAGTAGTATAGTTCATGGTTCCCACGAGCAGTACTTC. It translates to CASSIVHGSHEQYF.